Each of the 19 T cell receptor beta chains below was sequenced from the same sample in a study of blood T cell repertoires in COVID-19. Method: immunoSEQ multiplex PCR; TCRdb's copy keeps in-frame clones and lacks some. The sample includes around 24,000 clones, around 90% of them seen just once. The specimen was peripheral blood. Receptor source: a man between 65 and 85 years old with acute or convalescent COVID-19.

This chain links TRBV9 with TRBJ2-7, with D uncertain. Germline CDR1 and CDR2: SGDLS and YYNGEE. The CDR3 covers 15 residues. Trimming pared 6 bases from V and 3 bases from J, leaving 19 bases between. This CDR3 reads CASTSRRMSFYEQYF. As DNA, the CDR3 is TGTGCCAGCACCAGTCGGCGGATGTCATTCTACGAGCAGTACTTC.

This chain connects TRBV28 to TRBJ1-5; D is uncertain. The CDR3 has 14 residues. Germline lookup yields CDR1 MDHEN and CDR2 SYDVKM. Trimming took 6 bases from V and 3 from J, leaving 12 bases between them. As DNA, the CDR3 is TGTGCCAGCAGCCTGGGCCAGGACAATCAGCCCCAGCATTTT. Translation: CASSLGQDNQPQHF. The full variable domain, completed using reference TRBV28 and TRBJ1-5, is DVKVTQSSRYLVKRTGEKVFLECVQDMDHENMFWYRQDPGLGLRLIYFSYDVKMKEKGDIPEGYSVSREKKERFSLILESASTNQTSMYLCASSLGQDNQPQHFGDGTRLSIL.

CDR3 residues: CASSYSEGTDQSNQPQHF. The CDR3 DNA reads TGTGCCAGCAGTTACTCGGAAGGGACAGACCAGAGCAATCAGCCCCAGCATTTT. The chain joins TRBV6-2 or TRBV6-3 to TRBJ1-5; 7 nucleotides line up with TRBD1. Germline V gene lookup returns CDR1 MNHEY and CDR2 SVGEGT. CDR3 size: 18 residues. V was pared by 0 bases and J by 1 base, with 9 bases of the junction left unmatched.

The V call is TRBV21-1, the J call TRBJ1-4; the D call of TRBD1 is as the table states it, not checked on the DNA. TRBV21-1 is reported as a pseudogene. The CDR3 is made up of 23 amino acids. CDR3: CASSKGGSWSGQAIIEANEKLFF. The DNA of the CDR3 is TGTGCCAGCAGCAAAGGGGGTTCTTGGTCGGGACAGGCGATTATAGAAGCTAATGAAAAACTGTTTTTT.

The chain has TRBV5-1 and TRBJ1-2; perhaps TRBD1 as D (6 bases). The CDR3 loop spans 13 amino acids. Trimming removed 4 bases at V and 3 bases at J, with 10 bases between. Looked up from germline, CDR1 is SGHRS and CDR2 is YFSETQ. This chain's CDR3 is CASSPGQYYGYTF. As DNA, the CDR3 is TGCGCCAGCAGCCCCGGACAGTACTATGGCTACACCTTC.

This clone showed up just once. V is TRBV4-3 and J is TRBJ1-2, with unresolved D. Trimming stripped 4 bases from V and 1 base from J, with 16 bases between. This CDR3 is built from 16 residues. Germline values: CDR1 LGHNA, CDR2 YSLEER. As DNA, the CDR3 is TGCGCCAGCAGCCTAAGTCGAGAGGGTAGTAACTATGGCTACACCTTC. Translation gives CASSLSREGSNYGYTF.

J is TRBJ1-5 and V is TRBV7-9, with unresolved D. Germline CDR1 reads SEHNR; CDR2 reads FQNEAQ (reference sequence). Trimming cost V 4 bases and J 6 bases, with 7 bases left between them. This CDR3 region has 12 residues. The CDR3 sequence is CASSSSGQPQHF. CDR3 bases: TGTGCCAGCAGCTCCTCGGGTCAGCCCCAGCATTTT.

This chain joins TRBV4-2 and TRBJ2-1; 14 bases line up with TRBD2. From germline, CDR1 is LGHNA and CDR2 YNFKEQ. Trimming took 5 bases from V and 2 from J; bases not matched to a gene: 8. The length of the CDR3 is 18 residues. CDR3 bases: TGTGCCAGCAGCGAGGGACTAGCGGGAGAGGGCGCCTACAATGAGCAGTTCTTC. Translated: CASSEGLAGEGAYNEQFF.

The sample holds one count of this clone. This chain uses TRBV2 with TRBJ2-1, with 14 bases fitting TRBD2. The ends lost 6 bases at V and 9 bases at J; junction bases unmatched: 4. Germline CDR1 SNHLY, CDR2 FYNNEI. The CDR3 runs 14 residues. The CDR3 region has the DNA TGTGCCAGCAGGGGGACTAGCGGGAGCAGTGAGCAGTTCTTC. It specifies CASRGTSGSSEQFF. Full variable domain (outside the CDR3, taken from reference TRBV2 and TRBJ2-1): EPEVTQTPSHQVTQMGQEVILRCVPISNHLYFYWYRQILGQKVEFLVSFYNNEISEKSEIFDDQFSVERPDGSNFTLKIRSTKLEDSAMYFCASRGTSGSSEQFFGPGTRLTVL.

The V call is TRBV5-1, the J call TRBJ2-2, with TRBD2 identical over 14 bases. Germline V lookup: CDR1 SGHRS, CDR2 YFSETQ. The CDR3 is made up of 17 amino acids. V was clipped by 4 bases and J by 4 bases; unmatched bases: 6. The CDR3 DNA reads TGCGCCAGCAGCACGGGACTAGCGGGAGAAGGCACCGGGGAGCTGTTTTTT. It is translated as CASSTGLAGEGTGELFF.

The rearrangement joins TRBV7-9 to TRBJ2-2; D ambiguous. CDR3 length equals 17 residues. Between the trimmed V and J ends, which lost 2 bases and 1 base, there was a span of 14 bases. The germline V gene encodes CDR1 SEHNR and CDR2 FQNEAQ (reference sequence). CDR3 protein: CASSLLPWAGNTGELFF. In DNA, the CDR3 is TGTGCCAGCAGCTTATTGCCCTGGGCAGGGAACACCGGGGAGCTGTTTTTT.

The chain employs TRBV4-3 and TRBJ2-2, with TRBD2 matching 9 bases. The length of the CDR3 is 18 residues. Looked up from germline, CDR1 is LGHNA and CDR2 is YSLEER. J gave up 4 bases and V 3 bases, and 12 bases lay outside the gene matches. The CDR3 loop is CASSQRALAGVSTGELFF. The CDR3 DNA is TGCGCCAGCAGCCAGCGCGCCTTAGCGGGAGTGAGCACCGGGGAGCTGTTTTTT.

Comments on this clone: Germline and junction disagree at one end, which may indicate a read error. V gene TRBV5-1 combines with J gene TRBJ2-2; 12 nucleotides match TRBD2. Germline CDR1 and CDR2: SGHRS and YFSETQ. This CDR3 is 18 amino acids long. CDR3 bases: TGCGCCAGCAGCTTGGGCCCGACTAGCGGGGGCGCGGACCGGGGAGCTGTTTTT. As protein: CASSLGPTSGGADRGAVF.

This sequence joins TRBV11-3 and TRBJ2-7, with TRBD1 matching 8 bases. The CDR3 totals 15 residues. The V segment lost 5 bases and the J segment 6 bases; nucleotides outside the gene matches: 12. Per the germline V gene, CDR1 is SGHNT and CDR2 is YENEEA. The CDR3 sequence is CASSPGQGEGLEQYF. CDR3 coding DNA: TGTGCCAGCAGCCCAGGACAGGGTGAGGGGCTCGAGCAGTACTTC.

J is TRBJ1-2 and V is TRBV5-1, with TRBD1 identical over 7 bases. CDR3 length: 15 residues. Germline CDR1 SGHRS, CDR2 YFSETQ. V shed 1 base and J 3 bases; nucleotides not matched to a gene: 6. The CDR3 region has the DNA TGCGCCAGCAGCTTGTCAGGAGACAGGGACTATGGCTACACCTTC. Amino acids: CASSLSGDRDYGYTF.

The chain recombines TRBV28 with TRBJ1-5; D possibly corresponds to TRBD1 (5 bases). Trimming removed 4 bases at V and 4 bases at J, with 17 bases between. This CDR3 is 16 amino acids long. Germline lookup yields CDR1 MDHEN and CDR2 SYDVKM. Here the CDR3 reads CASSWGRGSANQPQHF. DNA for the CDR3: TGTGCCAGCAGTTGGGGTAGGGGCAGCGCGAATCAGCCCCAGCATTTT. Based on the CDR3 plus reference TRBV28 and TRBJ1-5, the full variable domain is DVKVTQSSRYLVKRTGEKVFLECVQDMDHENMFWYRQDPGLGLRLIYFSYDVKMKEKGDIPEGYSVSREKKERFSLILESASTNQTSMYLCASSWGRGSANQPQHFGDGTRLSIL.

This clone has just a few counts. This sequence joins TRBV3-1 (or the pseudogene TRBV3-2) and TRBJ1-1, with 8 bases lining up with TRBD1. The germline gives CDR1 LGHDT, CDR2 YNNKEL (reference sequence). The CDR3 spans 16 residues. Trimming removed 4 bases from V and 1 base from J; junction bases left unmatched: 8. CDR3 sequence reads: CASSLQTGTGNTEAFF. CDR3 sequence (DNA): TGTGCCAGCAGCCTCCAAACCGGGACAGGGAACACTGAAGCTTTCTTT.

V usage is TRBV27 and J usage is TRBJ2-7, with 8 bases matching TRBD1. J was trimmed by 3 bases and V by 5 bases; bases with no gene match: 18. Germline assignment: CDR1 MNHEY and CDR2 SMNVEV (reference sequence). The CDR3 covers 18 residues. This CDR3 reads CASSILLPRTGSSYEQYF. The CDR3 DNA follows: TGTGCCAGCAGTATACTATTACCCCGGACAGGGTCTAGCTACGAGCAGTACTTC.

This sequence joins TRBV14 and TRBJ1-1; 8 nucleotides agree with TRBD1. The germline V gene has CDR1 SGHDN and CDR2 FVKESK. V gave up 2 bases and J gave up 0 bases; unmatched junction bases: 5. The CDR3 has 16 residues. The CDR3 DNA reads as TGTGCCAGCAGCCAATATTACAGGGGGATGAACACTGAAGCTTTCTTT. It translates to CASSQYYRGMNTEAFF.